This T cell receptor beta chain was sequenced for a study of cytomegalovirus exposure and HLA in healthy donors. Study-level background: A preliminary data release comprised tens of millions of unique TCRs obtained from HLA-typed donors. Among the 370 or so donors who were genotyped, over 70% fell in the genetic ancestry cluster that is associated with self-reported Caucasian donors. Study-level findings and limits: The authors excluded some V segments, including TRBV6-2 and TRBV6-3, as indistinguishable.

This clone was counted between two and nine times. The antigen is not known. The V gene end was trimmed by 3 bases and the J gene end by 12 bases; junction bases not matched to a gene: 5. The CDR3 extends over 12 amino acids. Germline-derived CDR1 and CDR2 are SGHTA and FQGNSA. PCR amplification relied on 60 Vbeta primers (plus 13 Jbeta primers). Here immunoSEQ multiplex PCR was the method, and the copy in TCRdb shows in-frame clones only, minus some. The repertoire holds over 150,000 clones, with 75% as singletons. The TCR was taken from a male donor in good health and CMV-seronegative. The chain uses TRBV7-2 and TRBJ2-1; the match to TRBD2 covers 7 bases. The source material was PBMCs. The CDR3 spells CASSFLLAVQFF. CDR3 DNA sequence: TGTGCCAGCAGCTTTCTCCTAGCGGTGCAGTTCTTC.